By proportion, the clone carrying this TCR beta chain is medium-sized. The table came from immunoSEQ multiplex PCR; TCRdb's copy has only in-frame clones and leaves some out. The data hold some 62,000 clones, with more than 70% observed a single time. These data belong to a study of technical replicates of blood from four donors. The germline V gene encodes CDR1 SGHRS and CDR2 YFSETQ. This CDR3 has 14 amino acids. The J segment lost 6 bases and the V segment lost 2 bases, leaving 2 bases of the junction unmatched. This chain joins TRBV5-1 and TRBJ2-1, with TRBD2 matching 10 bases. The source material was PBMCs. The clonotype comes from a human donor in good health. Some clones in this sample may be carry-over from other donors' samples. The CDR3 DNA sequence: TGCGCCAGCAGCTTAGCGGGAGGGTTCAATGAGCAGTTCTTC. It codes for CASSLAGGFNEQFF.